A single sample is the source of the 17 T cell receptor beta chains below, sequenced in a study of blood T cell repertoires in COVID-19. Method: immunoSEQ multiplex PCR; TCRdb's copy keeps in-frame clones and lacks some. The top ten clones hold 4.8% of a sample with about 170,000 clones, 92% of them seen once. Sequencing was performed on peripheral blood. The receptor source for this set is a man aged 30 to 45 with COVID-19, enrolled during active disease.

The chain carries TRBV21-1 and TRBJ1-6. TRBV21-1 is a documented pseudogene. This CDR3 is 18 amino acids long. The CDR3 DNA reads TGTGCCAGCAGCAAAAATCCACCACCCCCCCCCGCGGGTTCACCCCTCCACTTT. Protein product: CASSKNPPPPPAGSPLHF.

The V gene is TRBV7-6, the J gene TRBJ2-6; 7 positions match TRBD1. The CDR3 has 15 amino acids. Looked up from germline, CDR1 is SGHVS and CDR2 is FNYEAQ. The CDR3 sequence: CAVGQSLSGANVLTF. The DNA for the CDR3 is TGTGCGGTGGGACAGAGCCTCTCTGGGGCCAACGTCCTGACTTTC.

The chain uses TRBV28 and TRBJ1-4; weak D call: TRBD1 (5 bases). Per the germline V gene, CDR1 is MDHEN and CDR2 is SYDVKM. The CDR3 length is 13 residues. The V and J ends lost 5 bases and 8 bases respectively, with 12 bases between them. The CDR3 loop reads CASSLYDSEKLFF. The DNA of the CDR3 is TGTGCCAGCAGTCTCTACGACAGCGAAAAACTGTTTTTT.

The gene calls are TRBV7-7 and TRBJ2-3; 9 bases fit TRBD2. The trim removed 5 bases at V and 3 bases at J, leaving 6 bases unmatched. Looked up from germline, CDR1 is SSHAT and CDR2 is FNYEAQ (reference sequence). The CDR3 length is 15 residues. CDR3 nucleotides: TGTGCCAGCAGCCCAGCGGGGGGCCCAACAGATACGCAGTATTTT. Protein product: CASSPAGGPTDTQYF.

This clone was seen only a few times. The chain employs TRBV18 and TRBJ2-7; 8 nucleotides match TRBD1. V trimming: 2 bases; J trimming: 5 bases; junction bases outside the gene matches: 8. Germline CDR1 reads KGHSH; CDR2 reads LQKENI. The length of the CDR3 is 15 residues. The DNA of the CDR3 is TGTGCCAGCTCACCAGGGGCAGGGGGCAAAGACGAGCAGTACTTC. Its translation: CASSPGAGGKDEQYF. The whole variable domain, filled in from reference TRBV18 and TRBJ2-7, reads NAGVMQNPRHLVRRRGQEARLRCSPMKGHSHVYWYRQLPEEGLKFMVYLQKENIIDESGMPKERFSAEFPKEGPSILRIQQVVRGDSAAYFCASSPGAGGKDEQYFGPGTRLTVT.

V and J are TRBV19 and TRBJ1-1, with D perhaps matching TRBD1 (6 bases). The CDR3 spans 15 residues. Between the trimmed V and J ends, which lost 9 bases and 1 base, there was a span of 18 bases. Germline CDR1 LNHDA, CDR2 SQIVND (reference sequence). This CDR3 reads CASTPKNRENTEAFF. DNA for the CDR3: TGTGCCAGCACACCGAAAAACAGGGAGAACACTGAAGCTTTCTTT.

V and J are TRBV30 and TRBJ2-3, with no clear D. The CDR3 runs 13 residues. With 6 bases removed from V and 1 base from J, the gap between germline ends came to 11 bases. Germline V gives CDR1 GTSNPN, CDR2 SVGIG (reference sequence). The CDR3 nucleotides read TGTGCCTGCCGCTTGCGAGGCACAGATACGCAGTATTTT. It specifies CACRLRGTDTQYF.

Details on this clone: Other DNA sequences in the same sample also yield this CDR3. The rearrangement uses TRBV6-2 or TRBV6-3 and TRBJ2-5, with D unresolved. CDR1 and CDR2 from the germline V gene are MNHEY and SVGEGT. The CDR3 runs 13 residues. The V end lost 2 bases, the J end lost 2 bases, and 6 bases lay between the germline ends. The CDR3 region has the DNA TGTGCCAGCAGTTACCCAGGTCAAGAGACCCAGTACTTC. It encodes CASSYPGQETQYF.

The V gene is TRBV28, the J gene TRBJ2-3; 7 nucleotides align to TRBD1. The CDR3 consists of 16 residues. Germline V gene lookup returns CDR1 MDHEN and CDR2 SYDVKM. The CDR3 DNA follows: TGTGTCGTTATTGGACAGGACATACTTAGCACAGATACGCAGTATTTT. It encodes CVVIGQDILSTDTQYF.

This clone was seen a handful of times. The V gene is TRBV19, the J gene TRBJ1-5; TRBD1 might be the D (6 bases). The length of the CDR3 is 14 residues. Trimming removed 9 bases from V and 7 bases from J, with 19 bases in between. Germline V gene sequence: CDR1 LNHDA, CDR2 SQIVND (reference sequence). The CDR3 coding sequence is TGTGCCAGCACAGGGTCCAGAGGAGGACAGCCCCAGCATTTT. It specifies CASTGSRGGQPQHF.

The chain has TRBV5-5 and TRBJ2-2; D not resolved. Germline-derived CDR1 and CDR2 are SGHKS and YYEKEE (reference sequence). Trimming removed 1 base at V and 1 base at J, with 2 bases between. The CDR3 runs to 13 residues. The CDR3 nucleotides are TGTGCCAGCAGCTTGCAGAACACCGGGGAGCTGTTTTTT. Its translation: CASSLQNTGELFF.

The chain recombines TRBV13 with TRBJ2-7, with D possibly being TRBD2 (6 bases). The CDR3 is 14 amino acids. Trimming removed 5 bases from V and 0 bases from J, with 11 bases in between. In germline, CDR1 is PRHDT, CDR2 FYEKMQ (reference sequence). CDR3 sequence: CASSPSESSYEQYF. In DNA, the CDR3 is TGTGCCAGCAGCCCTAGCGAGAGCTCCTACGAGCAGTACTTC.

CDR3 residues: CASSPGLAGGKRTGELFF. In DNA form, the CDR3 reads TGCGCCAGCAGCCCGGGACTAGCGGGAGGGAAAAGAACCGGGGAGCTGTTTTTT. The V call is TRBV4-1, the J call TRBJ2-2, with TRBD2 identical over 16 bases. CDR1 is MGHRA and CDR2 is YSYEKL in the germline V gene. Losses at the gene ends were 4 bases for V and 5 bases for J; bases not matched to a gene: 7. The CDR3 length is 18 residues.

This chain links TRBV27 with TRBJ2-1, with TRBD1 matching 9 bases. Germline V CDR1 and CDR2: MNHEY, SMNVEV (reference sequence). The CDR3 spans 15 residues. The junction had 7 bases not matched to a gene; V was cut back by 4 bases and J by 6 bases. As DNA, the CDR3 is TGTGCCAGCAGTTCTGGGACAGGGAATAGCAATGAGCAGTTCTTC. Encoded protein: CASSSGTGNSNEQFF.

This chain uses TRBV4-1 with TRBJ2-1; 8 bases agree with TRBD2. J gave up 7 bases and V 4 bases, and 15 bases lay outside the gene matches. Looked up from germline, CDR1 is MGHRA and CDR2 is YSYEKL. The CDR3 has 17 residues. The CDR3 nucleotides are TGCGCCAGCAGCCCCCGCCTTAGTGACGGGAGGGGGAATGAGCAGTTCTTC. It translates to CASSPRLSDGRGNEQFF.

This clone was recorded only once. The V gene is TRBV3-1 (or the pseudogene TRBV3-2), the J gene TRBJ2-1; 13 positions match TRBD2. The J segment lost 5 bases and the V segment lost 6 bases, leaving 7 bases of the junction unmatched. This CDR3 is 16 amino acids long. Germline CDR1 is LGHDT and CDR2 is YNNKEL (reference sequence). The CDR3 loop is CASSPRGTSGDNEQFF. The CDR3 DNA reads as TGTGCCAGCAGTCCTAGGGGGACTAGCGGGGACAATGAGCAGTTCTTC.

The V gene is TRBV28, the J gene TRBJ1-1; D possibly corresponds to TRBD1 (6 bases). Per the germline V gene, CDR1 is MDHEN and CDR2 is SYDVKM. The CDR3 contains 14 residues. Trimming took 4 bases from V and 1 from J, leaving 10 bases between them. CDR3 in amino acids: CASSYTQGNTEAFF. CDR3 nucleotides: TGTGCCAGCAGTTACACACAGGGGAACACTGAAGCTTTCTTT.